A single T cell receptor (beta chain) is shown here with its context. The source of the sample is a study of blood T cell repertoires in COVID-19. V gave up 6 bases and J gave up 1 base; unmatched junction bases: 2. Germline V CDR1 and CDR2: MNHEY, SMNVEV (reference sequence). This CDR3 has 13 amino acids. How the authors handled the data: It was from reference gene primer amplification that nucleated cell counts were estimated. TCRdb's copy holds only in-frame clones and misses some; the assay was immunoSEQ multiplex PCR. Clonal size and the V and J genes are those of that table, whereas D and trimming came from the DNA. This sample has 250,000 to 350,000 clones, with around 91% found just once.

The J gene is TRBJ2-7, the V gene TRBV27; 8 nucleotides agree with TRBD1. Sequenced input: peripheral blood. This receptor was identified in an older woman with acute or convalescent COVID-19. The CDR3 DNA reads TGTGCCAGCAGAAGGACAGGGTCCTACGAGCAGTACTTC. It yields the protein CASRRTGSYEQYF.